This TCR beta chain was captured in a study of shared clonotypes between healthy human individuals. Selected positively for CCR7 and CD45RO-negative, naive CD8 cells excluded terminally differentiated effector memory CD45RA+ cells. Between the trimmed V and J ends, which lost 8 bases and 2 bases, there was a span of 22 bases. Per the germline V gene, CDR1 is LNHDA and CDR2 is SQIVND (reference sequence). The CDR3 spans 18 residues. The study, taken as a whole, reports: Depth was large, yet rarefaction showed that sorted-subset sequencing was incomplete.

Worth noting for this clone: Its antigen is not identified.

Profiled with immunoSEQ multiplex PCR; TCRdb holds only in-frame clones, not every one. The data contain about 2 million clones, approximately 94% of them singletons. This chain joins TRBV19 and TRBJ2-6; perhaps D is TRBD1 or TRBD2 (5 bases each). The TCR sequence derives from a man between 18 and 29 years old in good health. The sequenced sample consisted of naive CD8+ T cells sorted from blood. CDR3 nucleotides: TGTGCCAGTGTGAATCGGGACGTCGCGGTCCCTGGGGCCAACGTCCTGACTTTC. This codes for CASVNRDVAVPGANVLTF.